Each of the 19 T cell receptor beta chains below was sequenced from the same sample in a study of T cell repertoires in aging, cancer and after chemotherapy. TRB rearrangements spanning V, D and J were amplified using mixed TRB-A/B primers. One entry per CDR3 protein, called by TCRdb with MiXCR from the multiplex PCR reads. The table lists about 5,500 distinct CDR3 sequences, more than 25% of them singletons. Amplification of TCR beta used genomic DNA extracted from peripheral blood. The source material was blood. These TCRs come from a human donor in good health.

The chain is built from TRBV28 and TRBJ2-5; tentative D call: TRBD2 (7 bases). Germline values: CDR1 MDHEN, CDR2 SYDVKM. The V gene lost 3 bases and the J gene lost 4 bases, with 21 bases spanning the gap. The CDR3 has 17 residues. CDR3: CASSFSKGGESRETQYF. In DNA, the CDR3 is TGTGCCAGCAGTTTCTCCAAAGGGGGGGAAAGTCGAGAGACCCAGTACTTC.

This clonotype was seen more than once but under ten times. V usage is TRBV27 and J usage is TRBJ2-1, with D possibly matching TRBD1 (6 bases). The CDR3 is 17 amino acids. Germline loops: CDR1 MNHEY, CDR2 SMNVEV (reference sequence). V gave up 2 bases and J gave up 0 bases, with 14 bases separating them. The CDR3 region has the DNA TGTGCCAGCAGTTTAGGCCCAGGGGCGAGCTCCTACAATGAGCAGTTCTTC. This encodes CASSLGPGASSYNEQFF.

This clonotype was detected a few times. The CDR3 sequence: CASSPASGNTGELFF. Here the CDR3 DNA reads TGTGCCAGCAGTCCGGCTAGCGGGAATACCGGGGAGCTGTTTTTT. The chain has TRBV5-4 and TRBJ2-2; 9 nucleotides line up with TRBD2. CDR3 length equals 15 residues. V lost 5 bases to trimming and J lost 5 bases; unmatched junction nucleotides: 7. CDR1 is SGHNT and CDR2 is YYREEE in the germline V gene (reference sequence).

This clonotype occurred a few times. Here the CDR3 DNA reads TGTGCCAGCACATCGGGGGGCCGTACTGAAGCTTTCTTT. Residues: CASTSGGRTEAFF. This chain joins TRBV6-1 and TRBJ1-1, with D possibly TRBD1 on 6 matching bases. Germline lookup yields CDR1 MNHNS and CDR2 SASEGT. This CDR3 has 13 residues. Trimming removed 7 bases at V and 5 bases at J, with 14 bases between.

Only a few counts were recorded for this clonotype. The chain uses TRBV6-1 and TRBJ2-3; D perhaps matches TRBD1 (6 bases). The CDR3 runs 16 residues. V lost 5 bases to trimming and J lost 1 base, with 16 bases between them. In germline, CDR1 is MNHNS, CDR2 SASEGT. The CDR3 DNA reads TGTGCCAGCAGTTCGCTGACAGGTAGGGGCACAGATACGCAGTATTTT. Residues: CASSSLTGRGTDTQYF.

The chain couples TRBV5-4 to TRBJ1-6, with 8 bases fitting TRBD1. The germline V gene encodes CDR1 SGHNT and CDR2 YYREEE (reference sequence). The length of the CDR3 is 15 residues. V trimming: 4 bases; J trimming: 4 bases; junction bases outside the gene matches: 4. For the CDR3, the DNA is TGTGCCAGCAGCATAAGACAGGGGTATAATTCACCCCTCCACTTT. This encodes CASSIRQGYNSPLHF.

The chain links TRBV7-2 to TRBJ2-7; no clear D. The CDR3 runs to 15 residues. CDR1 and CDR2 from the germline V gene are SGHTA and FQGNSA. V gave up 4 bases and J gave up 0 bases, with 13 bases separating them. The CDR3 sequence is CASSSRSWDSYEQYF. CDR3 sequence (DNA): TGTGCCAGCAGCTCGAGGTCTTGGGACTCCTACGAGCAGTACTTC.

Judged by abundance, this clonotype is medium-sized (0.01 to 0.1%). V is TRBV29-1 and J is TRBJ1-2, with 10 bases fitting TRBD1. The length of the CDR3 is 15 residues. V lost 8 bases to trimming and J lost 8 bases; unmatched junction nucleotides: 17. In germline, CDR1 is SQVTM, CDR2 ANQGSEA. CDR3 in DNA: TGCAGCCTAGGGGTGGGGACAGGGGTCCCCGGGGGCTACACCTTC. Its protein product is CSLGVGTGVPGGYTF.

This clonotype was observed a few times. The CDR3 loop is CASSMYSGNQPQHF. Written as DNA, the CDR3 is TGTGCCAGCAGCATGTATTCGGGCAATCAGCCCCAGCATTTT. The chain recombines TRBV6-5 with TRBJ1-5; the D is unclear. This CDR3 has 14 residues. V lost 6 bases and J lost 2, with 11 bases in between. CDR1 MNHEY and CDR2 SVGAGI come from the germline V gene.

By sample share, this clonotype is medium-sized. The rearrangement uses TRBV6-5 and TRBJ2-3; D may be TRBD2 (6 bases). The CDR3 contains 13 residues. Germline CDR1 reads MNHEY; CDR2 reads SVGAGI. V was trimmed by 10 bases and J by 1 base, leaving 12 bases between them. The CDR3 DNA reads TGTGCCACTCTAGCGTATGGCACAGATACGCAGTATTTT. This encodes CATLAYGTDTQYF.

The J gene is TRBJ1-5, the V gene TRBV20-1, with 9 bases fitting TRBD1. Germline CDR1 reads DFQATT; CDR2 reads SNEGSKA (reference sequence). The CDR3 length is 13 residues. V lost 3 bases, J lost 7 bases, and 4 bases stayed unmatched. DNA of the CDR3: TGCAGTGCTAGGGTGGACAGGGGACAGCCCCAGCATTTT. Translating gives CSARVDRGQPQHF.

The chain has TRBV5-1 and TRBJ1-2, with D perhaps matching TRBD1 (5 bases). Trimming left V 4 bases short and J 8 bases short, with 15 bases between. Germline CDR1 and CDR2: SGHRS and YFSETQ. This CDR3 contains 13 residues. CDR3 in DNA: TGCGCCAGCAGCCTCCCGACAGACGGGGGCTACACCTTC. It translates to CASSLPTDGGYTF.

This chain uses TRBV27 with TRBJ2-5, with D perhaps matching TRBD2 (6 bases). Germline CDR1 MNHEY, CDR2 SMNVEV (reference sequence). This CDR3 has 13 residues. V lost 6 bases to trimming and J lost 3 bases, with 11 bases between them. CDR3 nucleotides: TGTGCCAGCAGCGGGAGTCAAGAAGAGACCCAGTACTTC. Translation gives CASSGSQEETQYF.

This clonotype is termed medium-sized. V gene TRBV5-4 combines with J gene TRBJ2-2; D uncertain. V dropped 0 bases and J dropped 2 bases, with 5 bases sitting between them. CDR1 and CDR2 from the germline V gene are SGHNT and YYREEE (reference sequence). The CDR3 loop spans 14 amino acids. The CDR3 loop reads CASSLDHNTGELFF. In nucleotides, the CDR3 is TGTGCCAGCAGCTTGGATCACAACACCGGGGAGCTGTTTTTT.

The chain links TRBV27 to TRBJ1-2; 9 bases line up with TRBD1. Per the germline V gene, CDR1 is MNHEY and CDR2 is SMNVEV (reference sequence). V trimming: 2 bases; J trimming: 6 bases; junction bases outside the gene matches: 10. The CDR3 covers 16 residues. The CDR3 region is CASSLGTGNKGDGYTF. The DNA for the CDR3 is TGTGCCAGCAGTTTAGGGACAGGGAATAAGGGGGATGGCTACACCTTC.

The chain joins TRBV6-1 to TRBJ2-1; 9 nucleotides align to TRBD2. Germline V lookup: CDR1 MNHNS, CDR2 SASEGT. V shed 5 bases and J 4 bases; nucleotides not matched to a gene: 6. The CDR3 has 15 residues. The chain's CDR3 is CASSSRLAGYNEQFF. The DNA for the CDR3 is TGTGCCAGCAGTTCCAGGCTAGCGGGATACAATGAGCAGTTCTTC.

In DNA form, the CDR3 reads TGTGCCAGCAGCCCAAGGGGACAGGGTCGTCAAGGCTACACCTTC. It yields the protein CASSPRGQGRQGYTF. V is TRBV13 and J is TRBJ1-2; 9 bases align to TRBD1. In germline, CDR1 is PRHDT, CDR2 FYEKMQ (reference sequence). The CDR3 runs 15 residues. V dropped 5 bases and J dropped 8; count of bases not matched to a gene: 12.

This clonotype showed up just a few times. The chain has TRBV5-4 and TRBJ2-7; 7 bases are shared with TRBD1. This CDR3 contains 14 residues. The J segment lost 0 bases and the V segment lost 4 bases, leaving 4 bases of the junction unmatched. Germline lookup yields CDR1 SGHNT and CDR2 YYREEE (reference sequence). As DNA, the CDR3 is TGTGCCAGCAGCCTGGACAGGACCTCCTACGAGCAGTACTTC. This translates into CASSLDRTSYEQYF.

The table lists this clonotype with a few counts. The chain uses TRBV19 and TRBJ1-2; D may be TRBD1 (5 bases). This CDR3 has 15 residues. V was clipped by 6 bases and J by 4 bases, with 18 bases between them. CDR1 and CDR2 (germline): LNHDA, SQIVND (reference sequence). CDR3 in DNA: TGTGCCAGTAGACTATCCTGGGACTTCAGCTATGGCTACACCTTC. This encodes CASRLSWDFSYGYTF.